The T cell receptor beta chain under discussion was sequenced for a study of blood T cell repertoires in COVID-19. CDR3 length: 16 residues. V lost 4 bases and J lost 1, with 15 bases in between. Looked up from germline, CDR1 is LGHDT and CDR2 is YNNKEL (reference sequence). Profiling relied on immunoSEQ multiplex PCR, and the TCRdb table lists in-frame clones only, not all of them. This table has 95,000 to 110,000 clones, about 87% appearing once. The chain couples TRBV3-1 (or the pseudogene TRBV3-2) to TRBJ2-3; D is possibly TRBD1 (5 bases). The clonotype was recovered from a man over 45 with acute or convalescent COVID-19. Sequencing was carried out using peripheral blood. Here the CDR3 reads CASSPIMKGGTDTQYF. CDR3 nucleotide sequence: TGTGCCAGCAGCCCCATTATGAAAGGGGGCACAGATACGCAGTATTTT.